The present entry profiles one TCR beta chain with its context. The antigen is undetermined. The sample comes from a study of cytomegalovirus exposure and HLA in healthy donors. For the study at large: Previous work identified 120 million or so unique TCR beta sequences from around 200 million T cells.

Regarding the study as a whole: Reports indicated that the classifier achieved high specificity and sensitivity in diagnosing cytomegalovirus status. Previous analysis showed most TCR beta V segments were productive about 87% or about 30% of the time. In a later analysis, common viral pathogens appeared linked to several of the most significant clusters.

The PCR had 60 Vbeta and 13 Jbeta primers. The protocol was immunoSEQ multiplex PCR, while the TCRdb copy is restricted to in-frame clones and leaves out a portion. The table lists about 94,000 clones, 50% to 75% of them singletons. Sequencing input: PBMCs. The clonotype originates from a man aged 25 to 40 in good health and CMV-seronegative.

The CDR3 bases are TGTGCCAGCAGCGTAGAGGGCAGGGCGGATGGCTACACCTTC. The encoded protein is CASSVEGRADGYTF. This chain links TRBV9 with TRBJ1-2; D is perhaps TRBD1 (5 bases). Per germline, CDR1 SGDLS and CDR2 YYNGEE. With 0 bases removed from V and 6 bases from J, the gap between germline ends came to 12 bases. CDR3 length equals 14 residues.